The clone carrying this T cell receptor beta chain was counted a few times. Antigen: not known. Quantitative barcoded 5'-RACE was used to prepare TCR beta libraries. TCRdb independently ran MiXCR on the 5' RACE reads; one entry per CDR3 protein. The sample holds around 140,000 distinct CDR3 sequences, more than 9.5% seen once. Trimming pared 6 bases from V and 11 bases from J, leaving 22 bases between. In germline, CDR1 is SNHLY, CDR2 FYNNEI. CDR3 length: 14 residues. The source of the sample is a study of CD8 T cells in ankylosing spondylitis. Whole-study findings and limits: Certain motif variants had earlier appeared in reactive arthritis synovial fluid and blood. Significant enrichment of disease-linked clones was reported in matched ankylosing spondylitis synovial fluid.

The sequenced sample consisted of blood, either unsorted or a sorted T cell fraction (not recorded which). This clonotype was sampled from a female donor with ankylosing spondylitis or in good health (not recorded which). The chain recombines TRBV2 with TRBJ1-1, with TRBD1 as a possible D gene (6 bases). CDR3 in DNA: TGTGCCAGCAGAGGGGGACAAGGGACTAGGTGGGCTTTCTTT. The encoded protein is CASRGGQGTRWAFF.